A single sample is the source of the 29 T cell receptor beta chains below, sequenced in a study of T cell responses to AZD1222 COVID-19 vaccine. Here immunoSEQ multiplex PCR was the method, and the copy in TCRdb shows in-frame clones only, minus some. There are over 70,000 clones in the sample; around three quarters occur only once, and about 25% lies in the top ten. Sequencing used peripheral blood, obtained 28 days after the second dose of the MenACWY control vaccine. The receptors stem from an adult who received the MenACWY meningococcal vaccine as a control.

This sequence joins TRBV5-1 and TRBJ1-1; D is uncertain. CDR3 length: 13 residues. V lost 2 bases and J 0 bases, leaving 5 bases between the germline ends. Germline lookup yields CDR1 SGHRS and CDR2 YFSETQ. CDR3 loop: CASSFKVNTEAFF. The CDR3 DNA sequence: TGCGCCAGCAGCTTTAAGGTGAACACTGAAGCTTTCTTT.

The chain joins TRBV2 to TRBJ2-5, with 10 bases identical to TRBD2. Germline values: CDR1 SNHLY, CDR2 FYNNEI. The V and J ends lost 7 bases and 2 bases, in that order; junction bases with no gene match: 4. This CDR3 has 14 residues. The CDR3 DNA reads TGTGCCAGCAAAAGCGGGAGGGGGCAAGAGACCCAGTACTTC. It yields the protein CASKSGRGQETQYF.

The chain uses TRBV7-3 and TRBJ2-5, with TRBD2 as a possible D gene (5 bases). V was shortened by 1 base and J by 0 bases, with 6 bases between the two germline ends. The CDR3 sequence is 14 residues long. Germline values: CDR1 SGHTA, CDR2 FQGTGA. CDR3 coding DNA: TGTGCCAGCAGCTTAAACGGGGACCAAGAGACCCAGTACTTC. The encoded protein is CASSLNGDQETQYF.

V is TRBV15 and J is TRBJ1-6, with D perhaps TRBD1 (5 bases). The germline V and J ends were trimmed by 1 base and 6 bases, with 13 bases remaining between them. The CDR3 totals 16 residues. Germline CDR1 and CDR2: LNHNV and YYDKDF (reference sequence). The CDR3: CATSRGDRGINSPLHF. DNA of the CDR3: TGTGCCACCAGCAGAGGGGACCGGGGGATTAATTCACCCCTCCACTTT. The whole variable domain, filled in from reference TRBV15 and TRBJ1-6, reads DAMVIQNPRYQVTQFGKPVTLSCSQTLNHNVMYWYQQKSSQAPKLLFHYYDKDFNNEADTPDNFQSRRPNTSFCFLDIRSPGLGDTAMYLCATSRGDRGINSPLHFGNGTRLTVT.

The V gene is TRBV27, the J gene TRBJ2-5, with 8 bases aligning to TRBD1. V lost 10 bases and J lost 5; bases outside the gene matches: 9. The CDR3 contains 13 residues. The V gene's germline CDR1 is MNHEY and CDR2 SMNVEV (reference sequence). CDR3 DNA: TGTGCCACCCGACGGGGACAGGAGGAGACCCAGTACTTC. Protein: CATRRGQEETQYF.

The CDR3 spells CASSLTGNEQFF. The CDR3 nucleotides are TGTGCCAGCAGTCTTACGGGAAATGAGCAGTTCTTC. V usage is TRBV12-3 or TRBV12-4 and J usage is TRBJ2-1; possible D gene TRBD2, 5 bases. This CDR3 has 12 amino acids. The V and J ends lost 5 bases and 7 bases respectively, with 9 bases between them.

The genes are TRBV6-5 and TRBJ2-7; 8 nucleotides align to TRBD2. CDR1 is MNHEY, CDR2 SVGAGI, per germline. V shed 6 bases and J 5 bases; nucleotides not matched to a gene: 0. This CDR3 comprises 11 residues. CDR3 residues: CASRLADEQYF. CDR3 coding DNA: TGTGCCAGCAGACTAGCGGACGAGCAGTACTTC.

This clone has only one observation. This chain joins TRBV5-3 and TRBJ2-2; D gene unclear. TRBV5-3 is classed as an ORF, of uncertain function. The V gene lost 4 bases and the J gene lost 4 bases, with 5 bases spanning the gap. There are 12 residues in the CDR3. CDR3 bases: TGTGCCAGAAGCCCCCTCACCGGGGAGCTGTTTTTT. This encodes CARSPLTGELFF.

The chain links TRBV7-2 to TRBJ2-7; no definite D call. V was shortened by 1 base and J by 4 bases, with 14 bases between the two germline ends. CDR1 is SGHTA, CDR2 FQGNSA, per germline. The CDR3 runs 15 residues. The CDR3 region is CASSLDPGLQYEQYF. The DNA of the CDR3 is TGTGCCAGCAGCTTAGACCCGGGCCTCCAATACGAGCAGTACTTC.

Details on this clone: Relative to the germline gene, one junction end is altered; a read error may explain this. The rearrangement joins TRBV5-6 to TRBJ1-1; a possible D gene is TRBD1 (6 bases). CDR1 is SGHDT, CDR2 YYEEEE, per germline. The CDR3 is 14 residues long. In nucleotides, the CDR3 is TGTGCCAGCAGCAAGGACAGCCGGGCTGCTGGAGACGTCTTT. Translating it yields CASSKDSRAAGDVF.

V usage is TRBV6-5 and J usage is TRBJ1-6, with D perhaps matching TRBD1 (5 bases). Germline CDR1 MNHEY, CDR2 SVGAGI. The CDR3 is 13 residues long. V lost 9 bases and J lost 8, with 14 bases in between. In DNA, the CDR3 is TGTGCCAGTATGCGAGGGGAACATTCACCCCTCCACTTT. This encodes CASMRGEHSPLHF.

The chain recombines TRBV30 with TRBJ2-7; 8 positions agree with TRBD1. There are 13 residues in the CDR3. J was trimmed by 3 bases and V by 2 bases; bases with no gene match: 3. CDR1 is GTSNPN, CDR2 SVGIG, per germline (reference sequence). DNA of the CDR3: TGTGCCTGGAGTCGGGGACAGGACTACGAGCAGTACTTC. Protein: CAWSRGQDYEQYF.

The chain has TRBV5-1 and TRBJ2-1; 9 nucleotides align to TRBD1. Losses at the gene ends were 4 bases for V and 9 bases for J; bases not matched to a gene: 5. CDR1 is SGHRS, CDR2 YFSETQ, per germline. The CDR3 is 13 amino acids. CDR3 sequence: CASSTGQGGEQFF. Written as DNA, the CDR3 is TGCGCCAGCAGCACGGGACAGGGCGGTGAGCAGTTCTTC.

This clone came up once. CDR3 sequence reads: CASSFTGTGLVNEQFF. The CDR3 DNA follows: TGCGCCAGCAGCTTCACTGGGACAGGGTTAGTAAATGAGCAGTTCTTC. This chain joins TRBV5-1 and TRBJ2-1; TRBD1 aligns across 9 bases. The CDR3 length is 16 residues. The germline V gene has CDR1 SGHRS and CDR2 YFSETQ. Trimming removed 2 bases from V and 7 bases from J; junction bases left unmatched: 10.

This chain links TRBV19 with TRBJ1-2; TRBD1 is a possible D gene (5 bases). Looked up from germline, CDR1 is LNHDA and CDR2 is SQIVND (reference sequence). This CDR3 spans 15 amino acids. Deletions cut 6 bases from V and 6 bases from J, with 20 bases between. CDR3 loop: CASRRPGSEYHGYTF. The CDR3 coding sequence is TGTGCCAGTAGACGCCCAGGGTCGGAGTACCATGGCTACACCTTC.

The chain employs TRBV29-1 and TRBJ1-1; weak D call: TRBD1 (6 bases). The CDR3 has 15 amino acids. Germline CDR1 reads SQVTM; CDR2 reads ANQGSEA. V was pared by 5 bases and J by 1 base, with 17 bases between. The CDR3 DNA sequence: TGCAGCGTTCTTGTCTCCTGGACAGAGAACACTGAAGCTTTCTTT. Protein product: CSVLVSWTENTEAFF.

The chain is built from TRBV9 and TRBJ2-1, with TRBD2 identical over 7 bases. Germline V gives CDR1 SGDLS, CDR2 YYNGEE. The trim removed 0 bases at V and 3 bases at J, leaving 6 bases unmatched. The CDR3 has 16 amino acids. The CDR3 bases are TGTGCCAGCAGCGTAGGAGGCGGGAGTGTCTACAATGAGCAGTTCTTC. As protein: CASSVGGGSVYNEQFF.

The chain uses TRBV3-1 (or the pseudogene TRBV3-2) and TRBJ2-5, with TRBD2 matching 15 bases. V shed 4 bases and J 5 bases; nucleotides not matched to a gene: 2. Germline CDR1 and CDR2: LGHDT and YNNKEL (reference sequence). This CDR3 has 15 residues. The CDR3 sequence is CASSRTSGGAETQYF. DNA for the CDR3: TGTGCCAGCAGCCGGACTAGCGGGGGGGCCGAGACCCAGTACTTC.

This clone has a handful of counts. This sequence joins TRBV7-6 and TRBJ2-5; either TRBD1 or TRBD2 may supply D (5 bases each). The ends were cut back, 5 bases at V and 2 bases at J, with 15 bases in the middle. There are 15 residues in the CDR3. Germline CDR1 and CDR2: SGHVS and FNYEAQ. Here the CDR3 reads CASSQGTAGQETQYF. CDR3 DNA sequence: TGTGCCAGCAGCCAAGGGACCGCCGGGCAAGAGACCCAGTACTTC.

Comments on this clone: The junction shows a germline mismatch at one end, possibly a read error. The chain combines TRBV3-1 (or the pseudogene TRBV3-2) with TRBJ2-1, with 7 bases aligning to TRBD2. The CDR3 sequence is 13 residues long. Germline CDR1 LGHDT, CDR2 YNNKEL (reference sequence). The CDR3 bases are TGTGCCAGCAGCCCCATGGGGGGGACCCTGCTGCTCTTC. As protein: CASSPMGGTLLLF.

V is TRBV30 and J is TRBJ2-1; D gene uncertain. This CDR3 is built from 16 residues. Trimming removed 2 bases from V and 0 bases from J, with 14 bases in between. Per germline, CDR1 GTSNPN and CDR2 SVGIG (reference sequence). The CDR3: CAWSLRRLSSYNEQFF. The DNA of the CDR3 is TGTGCCTGGAGTCTAAGACGGCTGAGCTCCTACAATGAGCAGTTCTTC.

Written as DNA, the CDR3 is TGTGCCAGCAGTCCCCAGGCGGGCGCGAGGGAAAAACTGTTTTTT. The encoded protein is CASSPQAGAREKLFF. V and J are TRBV7-6 and TRBJ1-4; D gene ambiguous. V was shortened by 6 bases and J by 8 bases, with 19 bases between the two germline ends. This CDR3 is built from 15 residues. Germline CDR1 reads SGHVS; CDR2 reads FNYEAQ. Looking up the rest from reference TRBV7-6 and TRBJ1-4 gives the full variable domain: GAGVSQSPRYKVTKRGQDVALRCDPISGHVSLYWYRQALGQGPEFLTYFNYEAQQDKSGLPNDRFSAERPEGSISTLTIQRTEQRDSAMYRCASSPQAGAREKLFFGSGTQLSVL.

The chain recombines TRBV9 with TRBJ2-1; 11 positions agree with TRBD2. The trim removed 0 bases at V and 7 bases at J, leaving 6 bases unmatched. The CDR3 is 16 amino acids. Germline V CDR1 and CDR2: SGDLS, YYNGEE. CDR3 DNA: TGTGCCAGCAGCGTAGCCTCGACTAGCGGGATGAATGAGCAGTTCTTC. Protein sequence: CASSVASTSGMNEQFF.

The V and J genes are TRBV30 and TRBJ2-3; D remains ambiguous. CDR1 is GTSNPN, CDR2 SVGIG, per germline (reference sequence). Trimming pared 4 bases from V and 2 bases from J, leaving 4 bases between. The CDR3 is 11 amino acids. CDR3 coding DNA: TGTGCCTGGACTTCCACAGATACGCAGTATTTT. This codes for CAWTSTDTQYF. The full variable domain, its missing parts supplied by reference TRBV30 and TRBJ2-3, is SQTIHQWPATLVQPVGSPLSLECTVEGTSNPNLYWYRQAAGRGLQLLFYSVGIGQISSEVPQNLSASRPQDRQFILSSKKLLLSDSGFYLCAWTSTDTQYFGPGTRLTVL.

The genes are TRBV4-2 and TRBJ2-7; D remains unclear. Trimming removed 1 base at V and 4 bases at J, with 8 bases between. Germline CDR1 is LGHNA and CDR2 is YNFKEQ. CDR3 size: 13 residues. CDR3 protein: CASSQGNLYEQYF. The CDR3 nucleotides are TGTGCCAGCAGCCAAGGGAACCTTTACGAGCAGTACTTC.

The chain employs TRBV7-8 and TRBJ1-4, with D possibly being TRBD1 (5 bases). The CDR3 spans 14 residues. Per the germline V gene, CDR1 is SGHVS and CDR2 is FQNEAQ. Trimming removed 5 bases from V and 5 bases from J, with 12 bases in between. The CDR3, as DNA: TGTGCCAGCAGCGAACGGGACTCCAATGAAAAACTGTTTTTT. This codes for CASSERDSNEKLFF.

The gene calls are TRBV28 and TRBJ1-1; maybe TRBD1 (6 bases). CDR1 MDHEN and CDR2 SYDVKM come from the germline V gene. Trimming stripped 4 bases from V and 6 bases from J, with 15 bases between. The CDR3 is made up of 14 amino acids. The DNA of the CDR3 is TGTGCCAGCAGTTCTTACAGGGAGTTCGCTGAAGCTTTCTTT. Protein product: CASSSYREFAEAFF. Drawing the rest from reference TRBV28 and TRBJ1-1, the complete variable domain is DVKVTQSSRYLVKRTGEKVFLECVQDMDHENMFWYRQDPGLGLRLIYFSYDVKMKEKGDIPEGYSVSREKKERFSLILESASTNQTSMYLCASSSYREFAEAFFGQGTRLTVV.

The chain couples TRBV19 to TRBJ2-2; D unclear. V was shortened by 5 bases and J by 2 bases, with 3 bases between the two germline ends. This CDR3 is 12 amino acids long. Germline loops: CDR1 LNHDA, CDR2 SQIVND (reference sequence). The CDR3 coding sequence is TGTGCCAGTAGTTTCAACACCGGGGAGCTGTTTTTT. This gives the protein CASSFNTGELFF.

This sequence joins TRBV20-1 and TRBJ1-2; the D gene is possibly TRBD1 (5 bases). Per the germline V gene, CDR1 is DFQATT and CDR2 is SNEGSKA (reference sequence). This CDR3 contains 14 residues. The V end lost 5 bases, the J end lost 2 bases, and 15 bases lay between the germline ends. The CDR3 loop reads CSAGDSGQNYGYTF. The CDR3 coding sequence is TGCAGTGCTGGTGACAGTGGGCAGAACTATGGCTACACCTTC.